This TCR beta chain was identified during a study of early stage breast cancer tumors. This CDR3 has 14 residues. Losses at the gene ends were 2 bases for V and 2 bases for J; bases not matched to a gene: 2. Germline V CDR1 and CDR2: KGHSH, LQKENI. With respect to this clone: Other DNA sequences of this sample code for an identical CDR3.

Data came from immunoSEQ multiplex PCR; TCRdb stores just in-frame clones and leaves some out. The sample includes tens of thousands of clones, 72% of them seen just once. V is TRBV18 and J is TRBJ2-5; TRBD1 matches 7 bases. Sequencing was performed on blood. This TCR derives from a person aged 45 to 59 with breast cancer. CDR3 residues: CASSPGTEQETQYF. CDR3 bases: TGTGCCAGCTCACCAGGGACAGAACAAGAGACCCAGTACTTC.